These 6 T cell receptor beta chains were sequenced from one sample in a study of cytomegalovirus exposure and HLA in healthy donors. A multiplex PCR was run with 60 Vbeta primers and 13 Jbeta primers. Assay: immunoSEQ multiplex PCR; the TCRdb copy retains only in-frame clones and omits some. The data contain 150,000 to 200,000 clones, approximately 80% of them singletons. The sample was PBMCs. The receptors derive from a woman under 40 in good health and CMV-seropositive.

The chain recombines TRBV6-6 with TRBJ2-7; TRBD1 agrees at 7 bases. The CDR3 spans 15 residues. The trim removed 2 bases at V and 0 bases at J, leaving 4 bases unmatched. CDR1 is MNHNY and CDR2 is SVGAGI in the germline V gene (reference sequence). CDR3 sequence: CASSYRGHGSYEQYF. In nucleotides, the CDR3 is TGTGCCAGCAGTTACAGGGGGCATGGCTCCTACGAGCAGTACTTC.

V usage is TRBV6-1 and J usage is TRBJ2-2, with D possibly matching TRBD2 (7 bases). CDR3 length equals 15 residues. Germline V gene lookup returns CDR1 MNHNS and CDR2 SASEGT. Deletions cut 4 bases from V and 8 bases from J, with 17 bases between. CDR3 residues: CASSAWGGQWGELFF. The CDR3 nucleotides are TGTGCCAGCAGTGCATGGGGGGGCCAGTGGGGGGAGCTGTTTTTT.

This clone was observed a single time. The chain carries TRBV18 and TRBJ2-7, with 12 bases lining up with TRBD2. The CDR3 loop spans 17 amino acids. CDR1 is KGHSH, CDR2 LQKENI, per germline. V trimming: 1 base; J trimming: 5 bases; junction bases outside the gene matches: 9. This CDR3 reads CASSPRLAGGLPHEQYF. The CDR3 DNA reads TGTGCCAGCTCACCACGGCTAGCGGGGGGGCTACCACACGAGCAGTACTTC. Variable domain in full (rest from reference TRBV18 and TRBJ2-7): NAGVMQNPRHLVRRRGQEARLRCSPMKGHSHVYWYRQLPEEGLKFMVYLQKENIIDESGMPKERFSAEFPKEGPSILRIQQVVRGDSAAYFCASSPRLAGGLPHEQYFGPGTRLTVT.

V is TRBV4-3 and J is TRBJ1-3; no reliable D call. The CDR3 sequence is 16 residues long. In germline, CDR1 is LGHNA, CDR2 YSLEER. Trimming took off 4 bases at V and 0 bases at J, with 13 bases between the two ends. CDR3 sequence (DNA): TGCGCCAGCAGCCGTCAGGCACCGAGCTCTGGAAACACCATATATTTT. Translation: CASSRQAPSSGNTIYF.

The chain is built from TRBV28 and TRBJ2-3; 9 nucleotides align to TRBD1. The trim removed 3 bases at V and 2 bases at J, leaving 3 bases unmatched. CDR1 is MDHEN and CDR2 is SYDVKM in the germline V gene. The CDR3 spans 15 residues. The CDR3 reads CASSFGTGYTDTQYF. CDR3 sequence (DNA): TGTGCCAGCAGTTTTGGGACAGGGTACACAGATACGCAGTATTTT.

This clone was counted a few times. The gene calls are TRBV6-5 and TRBJ1-4; no clear D gene. Germline CDR1 is MNHEY and CDR2 is SVGAGI. Deletions cut 2 bases from V and 4 bases from J, with 11 bases between. The CDR3 runs to 15 residues. The CDR3 nucleotides read TGTGCCAGCAGTTACGCTGACAAACTTAATGAAAAACTGTTTTTT. It is translated as CASSYADKLNEKLFF.